The 13 T cell receptor beta chains below all came from one sample that was sequenced in a study of shared clonotypes between healthy human individuals. Libraries were prepared by immunoSEQ multiplex PCR; TCRdb keeps only in-frame clonotypes and omits some of them. The table records 150,000 to 200,000 clones, 85% to 95% of them present only once. Sequences were obtained from naive CD4+ T cells sorted from blood. Subset noted: CD45RA+ positively selected. The receptors shown here come from a woman aged 25-40 years in good health.

This clone appeared a single time. The chain is built from TRBV10-3 and TRBJ1-3; D might be TRBD1 (5 bases). Germline V gene sequence: CDR1 ENHRY, CDR2 SYGVKD. V gave up 6 bases and J gave up 3 bases, with 18 bases separating them. The CDR3 sequence is 16 residues long. The CDR3 nucleotides are TGTGCCATCAGGGATGTGGGGCAACGAGGTGGAAACACCATATATTTT. Translated, it gives CAIRDVGQRGGNTIYF.

The gene calls are TRBV5-1 and TRBJ2-5; 10 bases match TRBD2. Losses at the gene ends were 4 bases for V and 5 bases for J; bases not matched to a gene: 11. CDR1 is SGHRS, CDR2 YFSETQ, per germline. This CDR3 is 16 amino acids long. The CDR3 loop reads CASSPTLAGGRETQYF. In DNA, the CDR3 is TGCGCCAGCAGCCCTACCTTAGCGGGAGGAAGGGAGACCCAGTACTTC.

The chain uses TRBV18 and TRBJ1-5; 7 nucleotides agree with TRBD1. Germline loops: CDR1 KGHSH, CDR2 LQKENI. CDR3 length equals 14 residues. The junction had 4 bases not matched to a gene; V was cut back by 2 bases and J by 6 bases. The CDR3 DNA reads as TGTGCCAGCTCACCAGACAGGGAGGTTCAGCCCCAGCATTTT. Translating it yields CASSPDREVQPQHF.

The V call is TRBV7-3, the J call TRBJ2-7; D might be TRBD1 (6 bases). This CDR3 spans 14 amino acids. Germline V gene lookup returns CDR1 SGHTA and CDR2 FQGTGA. Trimming shortened V by 1 base and J by 4 bases, and 11 bases separated the two germline ends. CDR3 bases: TGTGCCAGCAGCTTAAAGGGGGATAGGTACGAGCAGTACTTC. It is translated as CASSLKGDRYEQYF.

V is TRBV21-1 and J is TRBJ2-1; the DNA was not used to check the table's D call, TRBD2. TRBV21-1 is classified as a pseudogene. This CDR3 region has 20 residues. The CDR3 protein is CASSKEETSGSRGSYNEQFF. The CDR3 DNA is TGTGCCAGCAGCAAGGAGGAAACTAGCGGGAGTAGGGGCTCCTACAATGAGCAGTTCTTC.

V usage is TRBV28 and J usage is TRBJ2-5, with D unresolved. The J call may not be correct, given that the DNA end is closer to TRBJ2-7. This CDR3 has 15 residues. Germline V gene lookup returns CDR1 MDHEN and CDR2 SYDVKM. CDR3 DNA sequence: TGTGCCAGCAGTTTATATCCCGGTAACTCCTACGAGCAGTACTTC. Translation: CASSLYPGNSYEQYF.

The chain has TRBV7-6 and TRBJ2-3, with TRBD2 matching 12 bases. Germline V CDR1 and CDR2: SGHVS, FNYEAQ. The CDR3 totals 17 residues. The V gene end was trimmed by 5 bases and the J gene end by 6 bases; junction bases not matched to a gene: 12. CDR3 amino acids: CASSTLPTTSGRDTQYF. DNA for the CDR3: TGTGCCAGCAGCACCCTTCCTACAACTAGCGGGAGGGATACGCAGTATTTT.

The chain couples TRBV18 to TRBJ1-1; D is undetermined. This CDR3 region has 17 residues. Per the germline V gene, CDR1 is KGHSH and CDR2 is LQKENI. The V and J ends lost 5 bases and 7 bases respectively, with 26 bases between them. The CDR3 sequence: CASSAMPGRDYSREAFF. Written as DNA, the CDR3 is TGTGCCAGCTCAGCGATGCCGGGTAGGGATTATAGTCGTGAAGCTTTCTTT. Variable domain in full (rest from reference TRBV18 and TRBJ1-1): NAGVMQNPRHLVRRRGQEARLRCSPMKGHSHVYWYRQLPEEGLKFMVYLQKENIIDESGMPKERFSAEFPKEGPSILRIQQVVRGDSAAYFCASSAMPGRDYSREAFFGQGTRLTVV.

The chain carries TRBV30 and TRBJ2-7; 12 positions match TRBD2. The V segment lost 6 bases and the J segment 3 bases; nucleotides outside the gene matches: 3. The CDR3 spans 13 residues. Germline CDR1 GTSNPN, CDR2 SVGIG (reference sequence). The CDR3 region is CACRLAGVYEQYF. DNA for the CDR3: TGTGCCTGCAGACTAGCGGGAGTCTACGAGCAGTACTTC.

The rearrangement links TRBV28 to TRBJ2-3; maybe TRBD2 (5 bases). V lost 3 bases and J lost 4, with 11 bases in between. Germline CDR1 and CDR2: MDHEN and SYDVKM. The CDR3 runs 14 residues. The CDR3 coding sequence is TGTGCCAGCAGTTTGGGGAGCATGGCAGATACGCAGTATTTT. It translates to CASSLGSMADTQYF.

The chain links TRBV18 to TRBJ1-5; 7 positions match TRBD1. In germline, CDR1 is KGHSH, CDR2 LQKENI. The V segment lost 2 bases and the J segment 7 bases; nucleotides outside the gene matches: 5. This CDR3 is built from 14 residues. The CDR3 here is CASSPTGEWQPQHF. The CDR3 DNA reads as TGTGCCAGCTCACCAACAGGGGAGTGGCAGCCCCAGCATTTT.

The rearrangement links TRBV2 to TRBJ2-5, with D tentatively TRBD1 (6 bases). CDR1 and CDR2 (germline): SNHLY, FYNNEI. This CDR3 spans 14 amino acids. V lost 6 bases, J lost 1 base, and 12 bases lay in between. Here the CDR3 reads CASRRLDSQETQYF. CDR3 sequence (DNA): TGTGCCAGCAGGAGACTGGACAGCCAAGAGACCCAGTACTTC.

This chain joins TRBV9 and TRBJ1-4; D is possibly TRBD1 (6 bases). V lost 4 bases to trimming and J lost 6 bases, with 7 bases between them. CDR3 length: 12 amino acids. Germline-derived CDR1 and CDR2 are SGDLS and YYNGEE. The CDR3 spells CASSRGYEKLFF. CDR3 in DNA: TGTGCCAGCAGCAGGGGGTATGAAAAACTGTTTTTT.